This TCR beta chain is drawn from a study of blood T cell repertoires in COVID-19. Study details: Sites across the United States, Italy and Spain contributed samples from acute and convalescent COVID-19. T cells, B-cell-depleted T cells, or PBMCs supplied cDNA or gDNA.

Trimming removed 1 base at V and 4 bases at J, with 7 bases between. The CDR3 covers 14 residues. Germline loops: CDR1 SGHTA, CDR2 FQGNSA. Method: immunoSEQ multiplex PCR; TCRdb's copy keeps in-frame clones and lacks some. The table has tens of thousands of clones, roughly 87% seen once. Seattle patient enrollment occurred during active infection, with longitudinal follow-up thereafter. The receptor comes from a man aged 50 to 59 with COVID-19, enrolled during active disease. The chain is built from TRBV7-2 and TRBJ2-2; tentatively, D is TRBD1 (6 bases). The sample comprised peripheral blood. CDR3 residues: CASSLGGRTGELFF. The CDR3 bases are TGTGCCAGCAGCTTAGGGGGGCGCACCGGGGAGCTGTTTTTT.